The TCR beta chain described here comes from a study of type 1 and type 2 diabetes patients. On the study more broadly: Donors were type 1 diabetes, type 2 diabetes, or nondiabetic controls. From PBMCs, CD4+ and CD8+ T cells were isolated by magnetic microbeads. Study-wide results and limits: Some T1D-only expanded clones might appear in more T2D or control samples.

The CDR3 runs to 12 residues. From germline, CDR1 is DFQATT and CDR2 SNEGSKA (reference sequence). On this clonotype itself: Its antigen remains unknown.

The PCR template was genomic DNA. Amplification of the beta chain CDR3 used 30 forward and 13 reverse multiplex primers. From the multiplex PCR reads, TCRdb called clonotypes with MiXCR, one entry per CDR3 protein. The sample has under 300,000 distinct CDR3 sequences, approximately 45% seen once. Sequences were obtained from peripheral blood mononuclear cells (PBMCs). The source is a man younger than 30 with type 2 diabetes. The genes are TRBV20-1 and TRBJ2-5; no reliable D call. The assigned J gene may be wrong: the sequence end matches TRBJ2-1 better. As DNA, the CDR3 is TGCAGTGTCTACGTGGCCGTCGGTGAGCAGTTCTTC. Its protein is CSVYVAVGEQFF.